The 17 T cell receptor beta chains given below trace back to one sample, sequenced in a study of vaccination and CD4 T cells after COVID-19. Cultured CD4+ T cell DNA was sequenced using the Oncomine TCR Beta short-read assay. TCRdb called the PCR reads again in MiXCR, with one record for every CDR3 protein. The sample has roughly 14,000 distinct CDR3 sequences; under 60% are singletons. This sample's treatment: approximately 9-day PBMC culture with coronavirus spike peptide pools or control peptides (ViraFEST assay). These receptors have no known antigen. Sequencing was performed on CD4+ T cells from blood, cultured in vitro, taken before SARS-CoV-2 vaccination. These receptors came from a human donor who had recovered from COVID-19.

V gene TRBV20-1 combines with J gene TRBJ1-5; the match to TRBD1 covers 10 bases. The CDR3 totals 14 residues. Germline loops: CDR1 DFQATT, CDR2 SNEGSKA (reference sequence). V shed 1 base and J 7 bases; nucleotides not matched to a gene: 4. This CDR3 is CSARGDRGDQPQHF. CDR3 in DNA: TGCAGTGCTAGAGGGGACAGGGGAGACCAGCCCCAGCATTTT.

This clonotype has only a few counts. The rearrangement joins TRBV6-5 to TRBJ1-2, with D tentatively TRBD1 (5 bases). Between the trimmed V and J ends, which lost 0 bases and 4 bases, there was a span of 9 bases. The CDR3 extends over 14 amino acids. Germline V gene data show CDR1 as MNHEY and CDR2 as SVGAGI. The CDR3 reads CASSYSQGPYGYTF. The CDR3 DNA sequence: TGTGCCAGCAGTTACTCGCAGGGCCCCTATGGCTACACCTTC.

This sequence joins TRBV7-6 and TRBJ1-1, with 10 nucleotides matching TRBD1. CDR1 and CDR2 from the germline V gene are SGHVS and FNYEAQ. The length of the CDR3 is 17 residues. V gave up 5 bases and J gave up 0 bases; unmatched junction bases: 9. The CDR3 region is CASSPRGQGSMNTEAFF. The CDR3 DNA follows: TGTGCCAGCAGCCCCCGGGGACAGGGGTCGATGAACACTGAAGCTTTCTTT.

This clonotype was picked up a small number of times. The genes are TRBV2 and TRBJ2-5; maybe TRBD2 (7 bases). The V and J ends lost 11 bases and 4 bases respectively, with 20 bases between them. This CDR3 has 14 amino acids. Looked up from germline, CDR1 is SNHLY and CDR2 is FYNNEI. The CDR3 here is CASLRGGARETQYF. CDR3 coding DNA: TGTGCCTCCCTGAGGGGGGGTGCGAGAGAGACCCAGTACTTC.

V usage is TRBV25-1 and J usage is TRBJ2-1; no definite D call. Germline CDR1 is MGHDK and CDR2 is SYGVNS. This CDR3 spans 13 amino acids. Trimming cost V 6 bases and J 7 bases, with 13 bases left between them. The chain's CDR3 is CASRANGPNEQFF. CDR3 nucleotide sequence: TGTGCCAGCAGGGCCAACGGACCGAATGAGCAGTTCTTC.

The chain joins TRBV6-1 to TRBJ2-2; 11 bases line up with TRBD2. Germline V gene sequence: CDR1 MNHNS, CDR2 SASEGT. The CDR3 consists of 15 residues. With V trimmed by 10 bases and J by 5 bases, 9 bases remained unmatched. CDR3 region: CATKAPSGGTGELFF. The CDR3 bases are TGTGCCACCAAGGCCCCTAGCGGGGGGACCGGGGAGCTGTTTTTT.

The chain has TRBV10-3 and TRBJ1-5; D is uncertain. V was shortened by 6 bases and J by 5 bases, with 11 bases between the two germline ends. CDR1 is ENHRY and CDR2 is SYGVKD in the germline V gene. CDR3 length: 13 amino acids. CDR3 region: CAISPDGHQPQHF. CDR3 coding DNA: TGTGCCATCAGCCCCGACGGCCATCAGCCCCAGCATTTT.

V and J are TRBV28 and TRBJ2-1, with TRBD1 matching over 7 bases. The length of the CDR3 is 14 residues. V was pared by 11 bases and J by 0 bases, with 7 bases of the junction left unmatched. Germline assignment: CDR1 MDHEN and CDR2 SYDVKM. CDR3 in DNA: TGTGCCGCCACTGGGACAGTCTCCTACAATGAGCAGTTCTTC. Residues: CAATGTVSYNEQFF.

The chain employs TRBV20-1 and TRBJ1-2; TRBD1 matches 7 bases. CDR3 length equals 13 residues. Germline V gene data show CDR1 as DFQATT and CDR2 as SNEGSKA (reference sequence). With 3 bases clipped from V and 7 bases from J, the junction kept 8 bases outside the gene matches. CDR3 sequence: CSASDRVSGGYTF. The DNA for the CDR3 is TGCAGTGCTAGCGACAGGGTGAGCGGTGGCTACACCTTC.

The gene calls are TRBV12-3 or TRBV12-4 and TRBJ1-1, with 7 bases matching TRBD1. The J segment lost 6 bases and the V segment lost 10 bases, leaving 5 bases of the junction unmatched. This CDR3 has 11 residues. The CDR3 region is CAITGEAEAFF. The CDR3 DNA sequence: TGTGCCATCACAGGGGAGGCTGAAGCTTTCTTT.

By frequency in the sample, this clonotype is large. The J gene is TRBJ1-5, the V gene TRBV29-1, with TRBD1 identical over 7 bases. Germline V lookup: CDR1 SQVTM, CDR2 ANQGSEA. The V segment lost 7 bases and the J segment 11 bases; nucleotides outside the gene matches: 17. This CDR3 has 14 residues. CDR3 DNA sequence: TGCAGCGCAACGTCAGACAGGGAACTGGGGTCCCAGCATTTT. This translates into CSATSDRELGSQHF.

This clonotype showed up just once. The rearrangement uses TRBV28 and TRBJ1-5, with D perhaps TRBD1 (6 bases). The CDR3 sequence is 15 residues long. V was clipped by 5 bases and J by 4 bases, with 15 bases between them. Germline lookup yields CDR1 MDHEN and CDR2 SYDVKM. The CDR3 DNA reads as TGTGCCAGCAGTATCACGGACAGAAGTAATCAGCCCCAGCATTTT. Translation: CASSITDRSNQPQHF.

V gene TRBV6-1 combines with J gene TRBJ1-2; D remains ambiguous. Germline V gene sequence: CDR1 MNHNS, CDR2 SASEGT. V was cut by 6 bases and J by 8 bases, with 22 bases left in between. The CDR3 length is 15 residues. The CDR3 DNA reads TGTGCCAGCAGCCCCCGGGGAGGGAGCTTGAGGGGCTACACCTTC. Protein product: CASSPRGGSLRGYTF.

The V gene is TRBV10-3, the J gene TRBJ2-3; 12 nucleotides match TRBD2. This CDR3 is built from 16 residues. V was pared by 2 bases and J by 2 bases, with 2 bases of the junction left unmatched. In germline, CDR1 is ENHRY, CDR2 SYGVKD. CDR3: CAISERTSGTTDTQYF. In DNA, the CDR3 is TGTGCCATCAGTGAGAGGACTAGCGGGACCACAGATACGCAGTATTTT.

The chain is built from TRBV7-2 and TRBJ2-5; D is uncertain. The CDR3 spans 14 residues. V was shortened by 7 bases and J by 5 bases, with 17 bases between the two germline ends. Per the germline V gene, CDR1 is SGHTA and CDR2 is FQGNSA. The CDR3 nucleotides are TGTGCCAGCATCCTAGATTGGGCCCCCGAGACCCAGTACTTC. Protein: CASILDWAPETQYF.

The chain joins TRBV6-5 to TRBJ1-5; maybe TRBD1 (5 bases). Germline V gives CDR1 MNHEY, CDR2 SVGAGI. V gave up 2 bases and J gave up 3 bases, with 17 bases separating them. This CDR3 region has 17 residues. CDR3 loop: CASSYTGAGLNNQPQHF. Written as DNA, the CDR3 is TGTGCCAGCAGTTACACTGGCGCAGGGCTGAACAATCAGCCCCAGCATTTT.

The chain carries TRBV27 and TRBJ2-7; 9 bases align to TRBD1. This CDR3 is 13 amino acids long. The junction had 10 bases not matched to a gene; V was cut back by 7 bases and J by 9 bases. From germline, CDR1 is MNHEY and CDR2 SMNVEV (reference sequence). The chain's CDR3 is CASKNRGRGWQYF. The CDR3, as DNA: TGTGCCAGCAAAAACAGGGGGCGAGGTTGGCAGTACTTC.